This TCR beta chain came from a study of cytomegalovirus exposure and HLA in healthy donors. Broader study findings: Using a false discovery rate of 0.05, a later analysis showed that 15,000 to 20,000 TCR beta sequences were associated with HLA alleles. The authors assumed roughly uniform sequencing depth across donors for presence/absence analyses. Excluded were some V segments that proved indistinguishable, including TRBV6-2 and TRBV6-3.

The PCR made use of 60 Vbeta and 13 Jbeta primers. Profiling relied on immunoSEQ multiplex PCR, and the TCRdb table lists in-frame clones only, not all of them. This listing includes 75,000 to 95,000 clones. With regard to this clone: Its antigen is still unknown.

Trimming removed 2 bases at V and 6 bases at J, with 14 bases between. The CDR3 consists of 14 residues. Germline V CDR1 and CDR2: LGHNA, YSLEER. The TCR sequence derives from a woman in her fifties or sixties in good health and CMV-seronegative. The gene calls are TRBV4-3 and TRBJ2-7; D perhaps matches TRBD2 (5 bases). Sequencing used PBMCs. The CDR3 spells CASSQWVEGTEQYF. The CDR3 DNA sequence: TGCGCCAGCAGCCAATGGGTAGAGGGCACCGAGCAGTACTTC.